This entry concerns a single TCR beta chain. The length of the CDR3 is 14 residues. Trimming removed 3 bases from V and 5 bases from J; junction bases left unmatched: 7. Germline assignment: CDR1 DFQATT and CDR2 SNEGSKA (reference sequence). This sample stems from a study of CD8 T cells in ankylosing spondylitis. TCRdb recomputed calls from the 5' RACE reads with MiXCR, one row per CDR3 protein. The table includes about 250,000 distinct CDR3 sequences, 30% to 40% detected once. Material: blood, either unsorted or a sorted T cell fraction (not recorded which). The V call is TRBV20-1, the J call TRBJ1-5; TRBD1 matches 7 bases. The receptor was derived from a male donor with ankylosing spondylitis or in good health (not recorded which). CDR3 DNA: TGCAGTGCTAGTCAGGGGGGGGATGATCAGCCCCAGCATTTT. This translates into CSASQGGDDQPQHF.